Each of the 11 T cell receptor beta chains below was sequenced from the same sample in a study of blood T cell repertoires in COVID-19. Sequencing used immunoSEQ multiplex PCR; TCRdb keeps in-frame clones, though not all of them. This table holds around 200,000 clones, more than 85% found once. The sample taken for sequencing was peripheral blood. The receptor source for this set is a woman of 80 years or more in a cohort sampled during active or convalescent COVID-19.

This chain connects TRBV10-3 to TRBJ1-2; D may be TRBD1 (6 bases). This CDR3 has 12 amino acids. Looked up from germline, CDR1 is ENHRY and CDR2 is SYGVKD. Trimming stripped 2 bases from V and 10 bases from J, with 11 bases between. Here the CDR3 reads CAISEAGDDYTF. The CDR3 DNA is TGTGCCATCAGTGAGGCAGGGGATGACTACACCTTC.

Only one count was recorded for this clone. This rearrangement joins TRBV4-3 to TRBJ1-3; the D gene is possibly TRBD1 (5 bases). Germline V gene sequence: CDR1 LGHNA, CDR2 YSLEER. V was cut by 0 bases and J by 5 bases, with 8 bases left in between. This CDR3 region has 14 residues. DNA for the CDR3: TGCGCCAGCAGCCAAGATCCAGGGAGAAACACCATATATTTT. Amino acid sequence: CASSQDPGRNTIYF.

This chain connects TRBV11-3 to TRBJ1-6; D may be TRBD1 (6 bases). This CDR3 comprises 15 residues. Per the germline V gene, CDR1 is SGHNT and CDR2 is YENEEA. Trimming pared 3 bases from V and 3 bases from J, leaving 9 bases between. The CDR3 protein is CASSLGQNYNSPLHF. CDR3 nucleotides: TGTGCCAGCAGCTTGGGACAAAACTATAATTCACCCCTCCACTTT.

This clone has only one observation. V usage is TRBV18 and J usage is TRBJ1-6; D may be TRBD1 (6 bases). The germline V gene encodes CDR1 KGHSH and CDR2 LQKENI. With 1 base removed from V and 5 bases from J, the gap between germline ends came to 12 bases. The CDR3 is 16 residues long. CDR3 residues: CASSPLQGWDNSPLHF. The CDR3 DNA reads as TGTGCCAGCTCACCACTCCAGGGGTGGGATAATTCACCCCTCCACTTT.

Here the CDR3 DNA reads TGTGCCACCAGCCGTCAGGGGGCTGGGACTGAAGCTTTCTTT. Residues: CATSRQGAGTEAFF. The chain links TRBV15 to TRBJ1-1; TRBD1 aligns across 8 bases. Germline CDR1 is LNHNV and CDR2 is YYDKDF (reference sequence). After removal of 5 bases from V and 5 bases from J, the junction contained 7 bases not matched to a gene. The CDR3 runs to 14 residues.

With regard to this clone: Relative to the germline gene, one junction end is altered; a read error may explain this. The chain couples TRBV28 to TRBJ2-5; TRBD1 agrees at 8 bases. Germline-derived CDR1 and CDR2 are MDHEN and SYDVKM. The CDR3 loop spans 13 amino acids. Written as DNA, the CDR3 is TGTGTCAGCAGCATCCAGGGGGCTCGGACCCAGTACTTC. Translation: CVSSIQGARTQYF.

The rearrangement uses TRBV6-5 and TRBJ1-5; no definite D call. Germline V gives CDR1 MNHEY, CDR2 SVGAGI. The CDR3 spans 15 residues. Trimming stripped 6 bases from V and 4 bases from J, with 16 bases between. This CDR3 reads CASRRVHLQNQPQHF. CDR3 nucleotide sequence: TGTGCCAGCAGGCGGGTACATCTACAGAATCAGCCCCAGCATTTT.

This clone occurred once. This chain links TRBV27 with TRBJ1-2, with D possibly being TRBD1 (5 bases). This CDR3 is built from 14 residues. The V end lost 2 bases, the J end lost 5 bases, and 12 bases lay between the germline ends. CDR1 is MNHEY and CDR2 is SMNVEV in the germline V gene (reference sequence). The CDR3 region has the DNA TGTGCCAGCAGTTTAAGGGGCCGGACGTATGGCTACACCTTC. Its translation is CASSLRGRTYGYTF.

CDR3 sequence: CASSQGLSEAFF. The CDR3 DNA reads TGTGCCAGCAGCCAGGGGCTATCTGAAGCTTTCTTT. The chain employs TRBV6-5 and TRBJ1-1, with D perhaps TRBD1 (6 bases). CDR1 is MNHEY and CDR2 is SVGAGI in the germline V gene. V lost 6 bases and J 6 bases, leaving 11 bases between the germline ends. The CDR3 spans 12 residues.

V usage is TRBV6-2 or TRBV6-3 and J usage is TRBJ2-1, with D hard to call. Trimming pared 5 bases from V and 7 bases from J, leaving 12 bases between. CDR1 MNHEY and CDR2 SVGEGT come from the germline V gene. The length of the CDR3 is 13 residues. CDR3 sequence reads: CASSVGVRNEQFF. Written as DNA, the CDR3 is TGTGCCAGCAGTGTGGGTGTCAGGAATGAGCAGTTCTTC.

This clone was seen only once. This chain connects TRBV27 to TRBJ2-7; tentatively, D is TRBD1 (5 bases). The germline gives CDR1 MNHEY, CDR2 SMNVEV (reference sequence). The CDR3 loop spans 14 amino acids. With 7 bases removed from V and 2 bases from J, the gap between germline ends came to 15 bases. The CDR3 is CASTRAATPYEQYV. In nucleotides, the CDR3 is TGTGCCAGCACCAGGGCAGCGACACCCTACGAGCAGTACGTC.